This T cell receptor beta chain was captured in a study of blood T cell repertoires in COVID-19. Trimming cost V 4 bases and J 5 bases; bases outside gene matches: 8. The CDR3 covers 15 residues. Germline V gives CDR1 SEHNR, CDR2 FQNEAQ (reference sequence). This clone was found once. Here immunoSEQ multiplex PCR was the method, and the copy in TCRdb shows in-frame clones only, minus some. The table includes 200,000 to 250,000 clones, about 78% detected once. Sequences were obtained from peripheral blood. This TCR came from a woman in her 70s with acute or convalescent COVID-19. The chain employs TRBV7-9 and TRBJ2-1; 7 nucleotides match TRBD1. The CDR3 sequence: CASSSTGDLNNEQFF. As DNA, the CDR3 is TGTGCCAGCAGCTCCACAGGGGACCTTAACAATGAGCAGTTCTTC.